The 23 T cell receptor beta chains below all came from one sample that was sequenced in a study of T cells in Graves' hyperthyroidism and ophthalmopathy. Amplified regions were TCR beta CDR3 sequences from RNA transcripts. TCR CDR3 regions were first amplified by RT-PCR with HTBI primers. From the multiplex PCR reads, TCRdb called clonotypes with MiXCR, one entry per CDR3 protein. This repertoire shows 300,000 or so distinct CDR3 sequences, approximately 16% found once; its top ten account for around a third. Specimen: blood. These receptors were obtained from a man between 25 and 39 years old with Graves' hyperthyroidism.

This clonotype was recorded at least ten times. The chain recombines TRBV7-9 with TRBJ2-3, with 7 bases identical to TRBD1. The V gene end was trimmed by 5 bases and the J gene end by 6 bases; junction bases not matched to a gene: 2. CDR3 size: 12 residues. The germline V gene has CDR1 SEHNR and CDR2 FQNEAQ (reference sequence). CDR3 sequence: CASSRDSDTQYF. The CDR3 region has the DNA TGTGCCAGCAGCCGGGACAGCGATACGCAGTATTTT. Together with reference TRBV7-9 and TRBJ2-3, the CDR3 gives the full variable domain: DTGVSQNPRHKITKRGQNVTFRCDPISEHNRLYWYRQTLGQGPEFLTYFQNEAQLEKSRLLSDRFSAERPKGSFSTLEIQRTEQGDSAMYLCASSRDSDTQYFGPGTRLTVL.

This clonotype appeared many times. This chain uses TRBV2 with TRBJ2-1; possibly TRBD2 for D (5 bases). V shed 11 bases and J shed 9 bases, with 11 bases lying between them. Germline assignment: CDR1 SNHLY and CDR2 FYNNEI. The CDR3 is made up of 10 amino acids. The chain's CDR3 is CAGLALEQFF. CDR3 sequence (DNA): TGTGCCGGGTTAGCGCTTGAGCAGTTCTTC.

The genes are TRBV10-1 and TRBJ2-2; TRBD2 might be the D (5 bases). The CDR3 is 14 residues long. CDR1 and CDR2 from the germline V gene are WNHNN and SYGVQD (reference sequence). Trimming removed 5 bases at V and 3 bases at J, with 10 bases between. The CDR3 DNA is TGCGCCAGCAGTAGAGGGAGAGACACCGGGGAGCTGTTTTTT. It is translated as CASSRGRDTGELFF.

This clonotype was recorded many times. The chain joins TRBV30 to TRBJ2-1, with D unresolved. The germline gives CDR1 GTSNPN, CDR2 SVGIG (reference sequence). The CDR3 runs 16 residues. V lost 2 bases to trimming and J lost 0 bases, with 14 bases between them. CDR3 coding DNA: TGTGCCTGGAGTATGGTCGGCGGTTCCTCCTACAATGAGCAGTTCTTC. Translating it yields CAWSMVGGSSYNEQFF.

This clonotype was seen many times. The rearrangement joins TRBV12-3 or TRBV12-4 to TRBJ1-1, with D possibly being TRBD1 (5 bases). Trimming took 5 bases from V and 5 from J, leaving 12 bases between them. The CDR3 runs 13 residues. The CDR3 DNA reads as TGTGCCAGCAGTAACCGGGGGGGAACTGAAGCTTTCTTT. Translating it yields CASSNRGGTEAFF.

This clonotype showed up many times. V and J are TRBV18 and TRBJ2-7, with 7 positions matching TRBD2. Germline V gene sequence: CDR1 KGHSH, CDR2 LQKENI. Unmatched junction bases numbered 13, after V lost 2 bases and J lost 3 bases. The CDR3 spans 17 residues. CDR3 bases: TGTGCCAGCTCACCAGGGCACCTAGCGGACCTTATCTACGAGCAGTACTTC. Its translation is CASSPGHLADLIYEQYF.

Many counts were recorded for this clonotype. CDR3 sequence reads: CSASTSGREETQYF. The CDR3 DNA reads TGCAGTGCTAGTACTAGCGGGAGGGAAGAGACCCAGTACTTC. J is TRBJ2-5 and V is TRBV20-1; TRBD2 aligns across 13 bases. Germline lookup yields CDR1 DFQATT and CDR2 SNEGSKA (reference sequence). V shed 3 bases and J 3 bases; nucleotides not matched to a gene: 1. The CDR3 contains 14 residues.

This clonotype was recorded many times. The J gene is TRBJ2-3, the V gene TRBV3-1, with a weak D call TRBD2 (5 bases). Germline V gene data show CDR1 as LGHDT and CDR2 as YNNKEL (reference sequence). The V end was cut by 2 bases, the J end by 7 bases, with 25 bases between. This CDR3 is 18 amino acids long. The CDR3 DNA sequence: TGTGCCAGCAGCCAAAGCGAGGTGAGAAGAGCGGAAAAGTATACGCAGTATTTT. Amino acids: CASSQSEVRRAEKYTQYF.

Ten or more counts support this clonotype. The chain employs TRBV12-3 or TRBV12-4 and TRBJ1-2, with D unclear. CDR3 length equals 13 residues. Trimming pared 5 bases from V and 7 bases from J, leaving 14 bases between. The DNA of the CDR3 is TGTGCCAGCAGTCCGACCGCCTTTGTTGGCTACACCTTC. This codes for CASSPTAFVGYTF.

This clonotype came up once. This chain links TRBV6-4 with TRBJ2-1; 9 nucleotides align to TRBD2. Losses at the gene ends were 0 bases for V and 5 bases for J; bases not matched to a gene: 11. This CDR3 is built from 18 residues. Germline V gene lookup returns CDR1 MRHNA and CDR2 SNTAGT. The CDR3 DNA follows: TGTGCCAGCAGTGACTCGGGGCTTAGCGGGAGTTTCCACAATGAGCAGTTCTTC. It specifies CASSDSGLSGSFHNEQFF.

Ten or more counts support this clonotype. V gene TRBV20-1 combines with J gene TRBJ2-5, with D uncertain. This CDR3 spans 12 amino acids. In germline, CDR1 is DFQATT, CDR2 SNEGSKA (reference sequence). Trimming removed 1 base from V and 5 bases from J, with 8 bases in between. CDR3 nucleotide sequence: TGCAGTGCTAGAGTCGCTTCCGAGACCCAGTACTTC. It yields the protein CSARVASETQYF.

The chain is built from TRBV5-1 and TRBJ2-5; 7 nucleotides agree with TRBD2. The CDR3 covers 15 residues. Unmatched junction bases numbered 7, after V lost 4 bases and J lost 1 base. Germline assignment: CDR1 SGHRS and CDR2 YFSETQ. Here the CDR3 DNA reads TGCGCCAGCAGCCCCCTCAGCGGGGCCCAAGAGACCCAGTACTTC. Amino acid sequence: CASSPLSGAQETQYF. Combining the CDR3 with reference TRBV5-1 and TRBJ2-5 gives the whole variable domain KAGVTQTPRYLIKTRGQQVTLSCSPISGHRSVSWYQQTPGQGLQFLFEYFSETQRNKGNFPGRFSGRQFSNSRSEMNVSTLELGDSALYLCASSPLSGAQETQYFGPGTRLLVL.

This clonotype came up many times. The V call is TRBV28, the J call TRBJ2-7; D is unresolved. Deletions cut 4 bases from V and 4 bases from J, with 17 bases between. This CDR3 has 15 amino acids. Per the germline V gene, CDR1 is MDHEN and CDR2 is SYDVKM. CDR3 loop: CASSSASVSSYEQYF. As DNA, the CDR3 is TGTGCCAGCAGTTCTGCGTCCGTAAGTTCGTACGAGCAGTACTTC. Variable domain in full (rest from reference TRBV28 and TRBJ2-7): DVKVTQSSRYLVKRTGEKVFLECVQDMDHENMFWYRQDPGLGLRLIYFSYDVKMKEKGDIPEGYSVSREKKERFSLILESASTNQTSMYLCASSSASVSSYEQYFGPGTRLTVT.

The gene calls are TRBV30 and TRBJ1-6; D is possibly TRBD1 (6 bases). V was trimmed by 6 bases and J by 7 bases, leaving 13 bases between them. The CDR3 consists of 13 residues. In germline, CDR1 is GTSNPN, CDR2 SVGIG (reference sequence). Written as DNA, the CDR3 is TGTGCCTGCGAGGAAGGGGGGAATTCACCCCTCCACTTT. It codes for CACEEGGNSPLHF.

The CDR3 here is CASSLPGGRRANEQFF. CDR3 nucleotide sequence: TGTGCCAGCAGCCTCCCAGGGGGGCGCAGGGCGAATGAGCAGTTCTTC. The chain couples TRBV11-2 to TRBJ2-1; D possibly corresponds to TRBD1 (7 bases). The CDR3 has 16 residues. Germline V gives CDR1 SGHAT, CDR2 FQNNGV. Trimming pared 5 bases from V and 7 bases from J, leaving 21 bases between.

This clonotype came up a few times. The gene calls are TRBV9 and TRBJ1-1, with D unresolved. Trimming stripped 0 bases from V and 1 base from J, with 7 bases between. The CDR3 runs 14 residues. Germline CDR1 is SGDLS and CDR2 is YYNGEE. DNA for the CDR3: TGTGCCAGCAGCGTAGTTTGGCAGAACACTGAAGCTTTCTTT. This translates into CASSVVWQNTEAFF.

The V gene is TRBV24-1, the J gene TRBJ2-5; no firm D call. CDR1 and CDR2 from the germline V gene are KGHDR and SFDVKD. The CDR3 length is 15 residues. V was pared by 0 bases and J by 3 bases, with 10 bases between. CDR3 loop: CATSDLRSSEETQYF. For the CDR3, the DNA is TGTGCCACCAGTGATTTGCGTTCCAGCGAAGAGACCCAGTACTTC.

This clonotype was seen many times. The V call is TRBV29-1, the J call TRBJ2-7; D gene uncertain. Germline V gene sequence: CDR1 SQVTM, CDR2 ANQGSEA. The CDR3 has 13 amino acids. V shed 1 base and J shed 1 base, with 8 bases lying between them. The CDR3 here is CSVEVQPSYEQYF. The CDR3 DNA reads TGCAGCGTTGAAGTACAGCCTTCCTACGAGCAGTACTTC.

This clonotype was observed a few times. The chain recombines TRBV9 with TRBJ1-1; D ambiguous. V was shortened by 5 bases and J by 1 base, with 12 bases between the two germline ends. The germline gives CDR1 SGDLS, CDR2 YYNGEE. The length of the CDR3 is 14 residues. CDR3 amino acids: CASSRVGGNTEAFF. For the CDR3, the DNA is TGTGCCAGCAGTCGAGTCGGAGGGAACACTGAAGCTTTCTTT.

A remark on this clonotype: The junction does not match germline at one end; this may be a read error. The chain links TRBV5-1 to TRBJ2-5; D is possibly TRBD1 (6 bases). The CDR3 spans 16 residues. From germline, CDR1 is SGHRS and CDR2 YFSETQ. The CDR3 loop is CASSLGPQGFQETRYF. The CDR3 DNA is TGCGCCAGCAGCTTGGGTCCACAGGGTTTCCAAGAGACCCGGTACTTC.

For this clonotype: A much larger clone sits a single nucleotide away, making a read error possible. The V gene is TRBV5-5, the J gene TRBJ1-3; D possibly corresponds to TRBD1 (5 bases). The CDR3 is 15 amino acids. Germline V lookup: CDR1 SGHKS, CDR2 YYEKEE (reference sequence). CDR3 in DNA: TGTGCCAGCAGCTTGGGACAGTTCTCTGGACACACCATATATTTT. It translates to CASSLGQFSGHTIYF.

Details on this clonotype: The junction shows a germline mismatch at one end, possibly a read error. The chain has TRBV3-1 and TRBJ2-1; D is unresolved. The CDR3 has 13 amino acids. The germline V gene has CDR1 LGHDT and CDR2 YNNKEL (reference sequence). As DNA, the CDR3 is TGTGCCAGCAGTCACGATCCCGGAAATGGGCAGTTCTTC. Translation: CASSHDPGNGQFF.

The chain combines TRBV19 with TRBJ1-5; the D gene is possibly TRBD1 (5 bases). This CDR3 is 15 amino acids long. Trimming removed 5 bases from V and 0 bases from J, with 11 bases in between. Germline loops: CDR1 LNHDA, CDR2 SQIVND (reference sequence). The DNA of the CDR3 is TGTGCCAGTAGTGAGCAGGGAAATAGCAATCAGCCCCAGCATTTT. Amino acid sequence: CASSEQGNSNQPQHF. The variable domain in full, completed from reference TRBV19 and TRBJ1-5, reads DGGITQSPKYLFRKEGQNVTLSCEQNLNHDAMYWYRQDPGQGLRLIYYSQIVNDFQKGDIAEGYSVSREKKESFPLTVTSAQKNPTAFYLCASSEQGNSNQPQHFGDGTRLSIL.